What follows are 14 T cell receptor beta chains derived from one specimen sequenced in a study of early T cells in non-severe SARS-CoV-2 infection. Via MiXCR, TCRdb re-called the 5' RACE reads, giving one row per CDR3 protein. Of under 65,000 distinct CDR3 sequences in the sample, 9.5% to 15% were seen once. Input material: whole blood. The receptors here all came from an adult who was a healthcare worker with PCR-confirmed SARS-CoV-2 infection or an uninfected control (not recorded which).

This clonotype was picked up many times. This rearrangement joins TRBV24-1 to TRBJ2-1; D not resolved. Looked up from germline, CDR1 is KGHDR and CDR2 is SFDVKD. The length of the CDR3 is 13 residues. V was pared by 6 bases and J by 8 bases, with 13 bases between. The CDR3 protein is CATSLSPGDEQFF. In DNA form, the CDR3 reads TGTGCCACCAGTCTATCACCGGGCGATGAGCAGTTCTTC.

CDR3 nucleotide sequence: TGCAGCCCACCGGGACTAGCGGGTACAGGAGACTCCTACAATGAGCAGTTCTTC. As protein: CSPPGLAGTGDSYNEQFF. The chain carries TRBV29-1 and TRBJ2-1, with 12 bases that match TRBD2. Germline CDR1 SQVTM, CDR2 ANQGSEA. V shed 8 bases and J 0 bases; nucleotides not matched to a gene: 14. The CDR3 has 18 amino acids.

This clonotype occurred many times. The chain employs TRBV7-9 and TRBJ2-2, with 7 bases that match TRBD2. Losses at the gene ends were 4 bases for V and 3 bases for J; bases not matched to a gene: 14. Germline CDR1 reads SEHNR; CDR2 reads FQNEAQ (reference sequence). This CDR3 contains 18 residues. CDR3 in DNA: TGTGCCAGCAGCTCTCCGACTAGCCACCCTAGGGACACCGGGGAGCTGTTTTTT. Translation: CASSSPTSHPRDTGELFF.

The V and J genes are TRBV7-8 and TRBJ1-1; the D gene is possibly TRBD1 (5 bases). Trimming removed 7 bases from V and 1 base from J, with 10 bases in between. From germline, CDR1 is SGHVS and CDR2 FQNEAQ. CDR3 length: 13 residues. The CDR3 loop reads CASMLGPNTEAFF. The DNA for the CDR3 is TGTGCCAGCATGCTGGGGCCGAACACTGAAGCTTTCTTT. Filled out from reference TRBV7-8 and TRBJ1-1, the complete variable domain reads GAGVSQSPRYKVAKRGQDVALRCDPISGHVSLFWYQQALGQGPEFLTYFQNEAQLDKSGLPSDRFFAERPEGSVSTLKIQRTQQEDSAVYLCASMLGPNTEAFFGQGTRLTVV.

The chain is built from TRBV3-1 and TRBJ2-3; TRBD2 is a possible D gene (7 bases). Germline V gene data show CDR1 as LGHDT and CDR2 as YNNKEL (reference sequence). The V and J ends lost 0 bases and 6 bases respectively, with 13 bases between them. The CDR3 loop spans 15 amino acids. CDR3 in amino acids: CASSQDAGAGDTQYF. CDR3 DNA: TGTGCCAGCAGCCAAGATGCGGGGGCAGGTGATACGCAGTATTTT.

This clonotype was seen only a few times. The chain has TRBV12-3 or TRBV12-4 and TRBJ1-1; the match to TRBD1 covers 10 bases. Losses at the gene ends were 5 bases for V and 5 bases for J; bases not matched to a gene: 8. This CDR3 comprises 15 residues. The CDR3 bases are TGTGCCAGCAGTCCGCGGACAGGGGGATATACTGAAGCTTTCTTT. Its translation: CASSPRTGGYTEAFF.

Ten or more counts support this clonotype. This chain connects TRBV11-3 to TRBJ2-1, with D unresolved. Trimming removed 5 bases at V and 7 bases at J, with 9 bases between. In germline, CDR1 is SGHNT, CDR2 YENEEA. This CDR3 has 12 residues. CDR3 DNA: TGTGCCAGCAGCCGTGACGCGAATGAGCAGTTCTTC. This translates into CASSRDANEQFF. Full variable domain (remainder filled in from reference TRBV11-3 and TRBJ2-1): EAGVVQSPRYKIIEKKQPVAFWCNPISGHNTLYWYLQNLGQGPELLIRYENEEAVDDSQLPKDRFSAERLKGVDSTLKIQPAELGDSAVYLCASSRDANEQFFGPGTRLTVL.

The genes are TRBV19 and TRBJ1-5; a possible D gene is TRBD1 (5 bases). The CDR3 spans 16 residues. The ends were cut back, 10 bases at V and 2 bases at J, with 21 bases in the middle. CDR1 and CDR2 from the germline V gene are LNHDA and SQIVND (reference sequence). CDR3 DNA sequence: TGTGCCACTTCCCTACTTTCGACAGCACGCAATCAGCCCCAGCATTTT. Protein product: CATSLLSTARNQPQHF.

This clonotype was detected once. The chain couples TRBV30 to TRBJ1-1; D remains unclear. CDR1 and CDR2 from the germline V gene are GTSNPN and SVGIG (reference sequence). Trimming stripped 4 bases from V and 5 bases from J, with 14 bases between. CDR3 length: 13 amino acids. CDR3 nucleotides: TGTGCCTGGAACCCCGGGTGGGGAACTGAAGCTTTCTTT. Its translation is CAWNPGWGTEAFF.

The J gene is TRBJ2-5, the V gene TRBV29-1; D possibly matches TRBD1 or TRBD2 (6 bases each). Germline values: CDR1 SQVTM, CDR2 ANQGSEA. CDR3 length: 14 amino acids. In nucleotides, the CDR3 is TGCACCATCGTGGGGGGCGCCCGACAAGAGACCCAGTACTTC. Translated: CTIVGGARQETQYF.

This clonotype turned up a few times. The rearrangement uses TRBV3-1 and TRBJ2-1, with 11 bases aligning to TRBD2. Germline trimming cut 4 bases from V and 8 bases from J; bases unmatched to any gene: 7. Germline CDR1 and CDR2: LGHDT and YNNKEL (reference sequence). The CDR3 length is 15 residues. CDR3 amino acids: CASSLRASGRYEQFF. The CDR3 DNA is TGTGCCAGCAGCCTCAGGGCTAGCGGGAGGTATGAGCAGTTCTTC.

This clonotype was counted ten times or more. V gene TRBV27 combines with J gene TRBJ2-7; TRBD2 aligns across 8 bases. The V segment lost 9 bases and the J segment 6 bases; nucleotides outside the gene matches: 13. CDR1 is MNHEY, CDR2 SMNVEV, per germline (reference sequence). The length of the CDR3 is 14 residues. CDR3 in amino acids: CASPPGGQPFEQYF. The CDR3 nucleotides are TGTGCCAGTCCTCCGGGGGGGCAGCCCTTCGAGCAGTACTTC.

CDR3 protein: CASGLGAYGYTF. The DNA for the CDR3 is TGTGCTAGTGGTTTGGGGGCCTATGGCTACACCTTC. The chain has TRBV12-5 and TRBJ1-2; D is unclear. CDR1 is LGHNT and CDR2 is FRNRAP in the germline V gene. The CDR3 sequence is 12 residues long. Trimming cost V 1 base and J 4 bases, with 4 bases left between them.

This clonotype has just a few counts. This chain links TRBV6-6 with TRBJ2-7; weak D call: TRBD1 (6 bases). This CDR3 has 15 amino acids. Germline values: CDR1 MNHNY, CDR2 SVGAGI (reference sequence). V was trimmed by 2 bases and J by 7 bases, leaving 18 bases between them. The CDR3 nucleotides read TGTGCCAGCAGTTACGGTTGGGGAGACAGGAATGAGCAGTACTTC. It specifies CASSYGWGDRNEQYF.